This TCR beta chain was observed in a study of blood T cell repertoires in COVID-19. Overall study: Sample material is recorded as cDNA or gDNA derived from T cells, B-cell-depleted T cells, or PBMCs.

In the original workflow: Estimates of nucleated cell counts were drawn from the amplification of reference gene primers. The table came from immunoSEQ multiplex PCR; TCRdb's copy has only in-frame clones and leaves some out. V, J and clone size are taken as reported in that table, and D and trimming were inferred from the DNA itself. The sample carries some 250,000 clones, about 90% recorded once. Germline CDR1 reads SGHRS; CDR2 reads YFSETQ. The CDR3 has 17 residues. J was trimmed by 3 bases and V by 0 bases; bases with no gene match: 11. Sequencing was performed on peripheral blood. The chain joins TRBV5-1 to TRBJ2-7; TRBD1 agrees at 8 bases. The source of this sequence is a woman under 40 who had recovered from COVID-19. The CDR3 sequence: CASSLGTRTGFIYEQYF. CDR3 nucleotides: TGCGCCAGCAGCTTGGGCACCCGGACAGGGTTTATCTACGAGCAGTACTTC.